The 29 T cell receptor beta chains reported below all come from one sample, sequenced in a study of post-analysis software for immune sequencing data. Whole-study findings and limits: Several TRBV segments were more frequent in patients than controls; TRBV5-6, TRBV5-1 and TRBV20-1 belonged to this group.

Unique molecular identifiers were present in the TCR beta cDNA libraries. TCRdb re-analysed the PCR reads in MiXCR, keeping a single row per CDR3 protein. The table lists some 890,000 distinct CDR3 sequences, 53% of them singletons, with approximately 4.4% in the top ten. Antigens of these TCRs are unknown. The sequencing input was blood. All receptors come from a girl between 10 and 17 years old with multiple sclerosis.

The gene calls are TRBV5-1 and TRBJ1-6; D call uncertain. Germline CDR1 is SGHRS and CDR2 is YFSETQ. V was pared by 1 base and J by 9 bases, with 11 bases between. The CDR3 is made up of 14 amino acids. DNA for the CDR3: TGCGCCAGCAGCTTGCTGGGGATACGTTCACCCCTCCACTTT. Protein product: CASSLLGIRSPLHF.

As for this clonotype: An end of the junction does not agree with germline; a read error may underlie this. V gene TRBV10-3 combines with J gene TRBJ2-6; tentative D call: TRBD2 (6 bases). The CDR3 totals 16 residues. Per the germline V gene, CDR1 is ENHRY and CDR2 is SYGVKD. CDR3 coding DNA: TGTGCCATCGCGAGGGACTTAACCTCTGGGGCCAACGTCCGGACTTTC. It translates to CAIARDLTSGANVRTF.

Note on this clonotype: The junction shows a germline mismatch at one end, possibly a read error. The V and J genes are TRBV20-1 and TRBJ1-1; possibly TRBD1 for D (6 bases). The germline gives CDR1 DFQATT, CDR2 SNEGSKA (reference sequence). The CDR3 is 12 amino acids. The CDR3 protein is CSVRKAGDTAFF. DNA of the CDR3: TGCAGTGTTAGAAAGGCGGGGGACACAGCTTTCTTT.

The rearrangement uses TRBV6-5 and TRBJ2-4; D unresolved. The CDR3 covers 15 residues. V lost 1 base, J lost 2 bases, and 9 bases lay in between. The germline CDR1 and CDR2 sequences are MNHEY and SVGAGI. The CDR3 DNA sequence: TGTGCCAGCAGTTACTGGAGCGAATCCAAAAACATTCAGTACTTC. It yields the protein CASSYWSESKNIQYF.

A few counts support this clonotype. The chain recombines TRBV25-1 with TRBJ1-1; D uncertain. The ends were cut back, 7 bases at V and 6 bases at J, with 18 bases in the middle. Germline CDR1 reads MGHDK; CDR2 reads SYGVNS. The CDR3 has 14 residues. CDR3 nucleotide sequence: TGTGCCAGCACTTTTGAGAGCGACGGGGCTGAAGCTTTCTTT. This sequence encodes CASTFESDGAEAFF.

This chain connects TRBV7-8 to TRBJ2-7, with TRBD1 identical over 8 bases. V shed 3 bases, J shed 6 bases, and the junction held 7 bases outside the gene matches. The CDR3 runs 14 residues. Germline V gene data show CDR1 as SGHVS and CDR2 as FQNEAQ. CDR3 DNA: TGTGCCAGCAGCTTTGCCGGGACAGGCTCCGAGCAGTACTTC. This codes for CASSFAGTGSEQYF.

The genes are TRBV5-1 and TRBJ1-2, with a possible D match to TRBD1 (6 bases). The V end lost 4 bases, the J end lost 1 base, and 11 bases lay between the germline ends. The CDR3 loop spans 14 amino acids. Per the germline V gene, CDR1 is SGHRS and CDR2 is YFSETQ. CDR3 nucleotides: TGCGCCAGCAGCCGGGTGGACAGTAACTATGGCTACACCTTC. The encoded protein is CASSRVDSNYGYTF.

The chain carries TRBV3-1 and TRBJ1-2, with D possibly matching TRBD1 (5 bases). Germline CDR1 and CDR2: LGHDT and YNNKEL (reference sequence). With 7 bases removed from V and 2 bases from J, the gap between germline ends came to 11 bases. This CDR3 has 13 residues. CDR3 amino acids: CASTQRQNYGYTF. CDR3 nucleotide sequence: TGTGCCAGCACCCAGCGACAGAACTATGGCTACACCTTC. Full variable domain (rest looked up from reference TRBV3-1 and TRBJ1-2): DTAVSQTPKYLVTQMGNDKSIKCEQNLGHDTMYWYKQDSKKFLKIMFSYNNKELIINETVPNRFSPKSPDKAHLNLHINSLELGDSAVYFCASTQRQNYGYTFGSGTRLTVV.

This chain links TRBV12-3 or TRBV12-4 with TRBJ2-5; D possibly corresponds to TRBD2 (5 bases). Trimming cost V 5 bases and J 5 bases, with 15 bases left between them. This CDR3 spans 14 amino acids. This CDR3 is CASSTRGSGETQYF. Here the CDR3 DNA reads TGTGCCAGCAGTACCCGGGGATCGGGGGAGACCCAGTACTTC.

Concerning this clonotype itself: An end of the junction does not agree with germline; a read error may underlie this. The chain combines TRBV4-2 with TRBJ2-7; a weak D match, TRBD2 (7 bases). The CDR3 totals 14 residues. The germline gives CDR1 LGHNA, CDR2 YNFKEQ. CDR3: CAGSQGGGSYEQYF. The CDR3 nucleotides are TGTGCCGGCAGCCAAGGGGGGGGCTCCTACGAGCAGTACTTC.

This clonotype was detected a few times. The chain combines TRBV5-1 with TRBJ2-7, with 8 bases lining up with TRBD1. Trimming cost V 4 bases and J 2 bases; bases outside gene matches: 5. From germline, CDR1 is SGHRS and CDR2 YFSETQ. This CDR3 has 14 amino acids. CDR3 in amino acids: CASSPGQETYEQYF. The CDR3, as DNA: TGCGCCAGCAGCCCGGGACAGGAAACCTACGAGCAGTACTTC. Variable domain in full (rest from reference TRBV5-1 and TRBJ2-7): KAGVTQTPRYLIKTRGQQVTLSCSPISGHRSVSWYQQTPGQGLQFLFEYFSETQRNKGNFPGRFSGRQFSNSRSEMNVSTLELGDSALYLCASSPGQETYEQYFGPGTRLTVT.

J is TRBJ2-7 and V is TRBV20-1, with TRBD1 matching 7 bases. J was trimmed by 2 bases and V by 3 bases; bases with no gene match: 13. The CDR3 consists of 16 residues. Germline CDR1 and CDR2: DFQATT and SNEGSKA (reference sequence). The CDR3 protein is CSASRAGTAMTYEQYF. The CDR3 DNA reads TGCAGTGCTAGTAGGGCTGGGACAGCGATGACCTACGAGCAGTACTTC.

This clonotype has only a few counts. This chain links TRBV5-1 with TRBJ2-7, with D unclear. V was cut by 0 bases and J by 6 bases, with 13 bases left in between. The CDR3 consists of 14 residues. The germline gives CDR1 SGHRS, CDR2 YFSETQ. The CDR3 coding sequence is TGCGCCAGCAGCTTGGCTTTCGACCCTGGCGAGCAGTACTTC. Translation: CASSLAFDPGEQYF.

Only a few counts were recorded for this clonotype. This chain uses TRBV6-2 or TRBV6-3 with TRBJ1-2; D remains ambiguous. The CDR3 extends over 14 amino acids. V was shortened by 0 bases and J by 8 bases, with 13 bases between the two germline ends. CDR1 MNHEY and CDR2 SVGEGT come from the germline V gene. The CDR3 bases are TGTGCCAGCAGTTACTCACGGCTAGCTACGGGCTACACCTTC. It yields the protein CASSYSRLATGYTF.

The chain couples TRBV5-5 to TRBJ2-1; 8 nucleotides align to TRBD2. This CDR3 has 17 residues. Germline CDR1 reads SGHKS; CDR2 reads YYEKEE (reference sequence). The V and J ends lost 1 base and 7 bases, in that order; junction bases with no gene match: 13. For the CDR3, the DNA is TGTGCCAGCAGCTTGAGGGTAGCGGGAACGGTTATAAATGAGCAGTTCTTC. This translates into CASSLRVAGTVINEQFF. The complete variable domain, with remaining parts taken from reference TRBV5-5 and TRBJ2-1, reads DAGVTQSPTHLIKTRGQQVTLRCSPISGHKSVSWYQQVLGQGPQFIFQYYEKEERGRGNFPDRFSARQFPNYSSELNVNALLLGDSALYLCASSLRVAGTVINEQFFGPGTRLTVL.

The sample holds a few counts of this clonotype. The chain has TRBV5-8 and TRBJ1-2; 8 nucleotides match TRBD1. V lost 1 base, J lost 4 bases, and 6 bases stayed unmatched. The CDR3 extends over 15 amino acids. CDR1 is SGHTS, CDR2 YDEGEE, per germline. CDR3 protein: CASSLSGGAGYGYTF. The CDR3 DNA follows: TGTGCCAGCAGCTTGTCAGGGGGCGCCGGCTATGGCTACACCTTC.

CDR3 sequence: CASRRDQPYEQYF. CDR3 nucleotide sequence: TGTGCCAGCAGGAGGGACCAACCCTACGAGCAGTACTTC. This sequence joins TRBV6-5 and TRBJ2-7; D tentatively reads TRBD1 or TRBD2 (5 bases each). Trimming left V 6 bases short and J 2 bases short, with 11 bases between. Germline CDR1 MNHEY, CDR2 SVGAGI. This CDR3 region has 13 residues.

The V call is TRBV29-1, the J call TRBJ2-1; the D gene is possibly TRBD2 (5 bases). V dropped 4 bases and J dropped 2 bases, with 9 bases sitting between them. Germline V gene sequence: CDR1 SQVTM, CDR2 ANQGSEA. CDR3 length equals 13 residues. The CDR3 sequence is CSVGMRAYNEQFF. CDR3 nucleotide sequence: TGCAGCGTTGGTATGAGGGCCTACAATGAGCAGTTCTTC.

This chain links TRBV24-1 with TRBJ2-2; the match to TRBD1 covers 10 bases. CDR1 is KGHDR and CDR2 is SFDVKD in the germline V gene. There are 16 residues in the CDR3. V was clipped by 4 bases and J by 5 bases; unmatched bases: 6. CDR3 sequence reads: CATSERQGARTGELFF. In DNA, the CDR3 is TGTGCCACCAGTGAGCGACAGGGGGCGCGGACCGGGGAGCTGTTTTTT.

CDR3 protein: CSAIRDFTDTQYF. The DNA of the CDR3 is TGCAGTGCTATCCGGGACTTCACAGATACGCAGTATTTT. The chain is built from TRBV20-1 and TRBJ2-3; possibly TRBD2 for D (6 bases). The CDR3 is 13 residues long. CDR1 and CDR2 (germline): DFQATT, SNEGSKA (reference sequence). V shed 4 bases and J shed 2 bases, with 10 bases lying between them.

The gene calls are TRBV7-9 and TRBJ2-7, with D uncertain. CDR1 and CDR2 from the germline V gene are SEHNR and FQNEAQ (reference sequence). V lost 2 bases to trimming and J lost 3 bases, with 8 bases between them. The CDR3 contains 13 residues. CDR3 in DNA: TGTGCCAGCAGCTTAAACAGTGTCTACGAGCAGTACTTC. It translates to CASSLNSVYEQYF.

The chain links TRBV11-2 to TRBJ2-5; 7 bases map to TRBD1. After removal of 4 bases from V and 1 base from J, the junction contained 3 bases not matched to a gene. The CDR3 loop spans 14 amino acids. Per germline, CDR1 SGHAT and CDR2 FQNNGV. CDR3 amino acids: CASSSTGVQETQYF. The CDR3 coding sequence is TGTGCCAGCAGCTCCACAGGGGTCCAAGAGACCCAGTACTTC.

This sequence joins TRBV20-1 and TRBJ2-7; D gene unclear. Matching the DNA end better, TRBJ2-5 makes the J call doubtful. Germline V CDR1 and CDR2: DFQATT, SNEGSKA (reference sequence). The CDR3 is 13 amino acids. DNA for the CDR3: TGCAGTGCAACGACGGTGGTCCAAGAGACCCAGTACTTC. The encoded protein is CSATTVVQETQYF.

This chain joins TRBV20-1 and TRBJ2-5, with 9 bases matching TRBD2. V lost 6 bases to trimming and J lost 5 bases; unmatched junction nucleotides: 13. The length of the CDR3 is 15 residues. Germline values: CDR1 DFQATT, CDR2 SNEGSKA (reference sequence). This chain's CDR3 is CSALTIAGDRETQYF. In nucleotides, the CDR3 is TGCAGTGCCCTAACGATAGCGGGGGACCGGGAGACCCAGTACTTC.

CDR3 bases: TGTGCCAGCAGCTTAACCCCGCAGGGCTCCTACAATGAGCAGTTCTTC. This sequence encodes CASSLTPQGSYNEQFF. The chain employs TRBV7-3 and TRBJ2-1; weak D call: TRBD1 (5 bases). Germline V gene sequence: CDR1 SGHTA, CDR2 FQGTGA. V gave up 0 bases and J gave up 0 bases, with 9 bases separating them. The CDR3 totals 16 residues.

This clonotype was counted a few times. V usage is TRBV7-3 and J usage is TRBJ2-3; 8 nucleotides align to TRBD1. This CDR3 is built from 17 residues. Trimming removed 1 base from V and 5 bases from J; junction bases left unmatched: 11. CDR1 SGHTA and CDR2 FQGTGA come from the germline V gene. The CDR3 here is CASSLNGRGLPVDTQYF. The DNA for the CDR3 is TGTGCCAGCAGCTTAAATGGCAGGGGGCTTCCAGTAGATACGCAGTATTTT. Based on the CDR3 plus reference TRBV7-3 and TRBJ2-3, the full variable domain is GAGVSQTPSNKVTEKGKYVELRCDPISGHTALYWYRQSLGQGPEFLIYFQGTGAADDSGLPNDRFFAVRPEGSVSTLKIQRTERGDSAVYLCASSLNGRGLPVDTQYFGPGTRLTVL.

This clonotype has just one count. The rearrangement links TRBV3-1 to TRBJ1-5, with D unresolved. With 4 bases removed from V and 0 bases from J, the gap between germline ends came to 10 bases. CDR3 size: 15 residues. Germline values: CDR1 LGHDT, CDR2 YNNKEL (reference sequence). CDR3 in amino acids: CASSPSRSSNQPQHF. The CDR3 nucleotides read TGTGCCAGCAGCCCGTCTAGGTCTAGCAATCAGCCCCAGCATTTT.

The chain employs TRBV21-1 and TRBJ2-7; the table's D call of TRBD1 was not tested on the DNA. TRBV21-1 is a pseudogene locus. This CDR3 is 17 amino acids long. In nucleotides, the CDR3 is TGTGCCAGCAGCAAAAGAGGACTCCGGGACAGGAACCACGAGCAGTACTTC. Protein product: CASSKRGLRDRNHEQYF.

This clonotype has just a few counts. V is TRBV27 and J is TRBJ1-5; no reliable D call. This CDR3 is built from 13 residues. Trimming pared 2 bases from V and 0 bases from J, leaving 2 bases between. CDR1 and CDR2 (germline): MNHEY, SMNVEV (reference sequence). In nucleotides, the CDR3 is TGTGCCAGCAGTTTAACTAGCAATCAGCCCCAGCATTTT. Translated, it gives CASSLTSNQPQHF.